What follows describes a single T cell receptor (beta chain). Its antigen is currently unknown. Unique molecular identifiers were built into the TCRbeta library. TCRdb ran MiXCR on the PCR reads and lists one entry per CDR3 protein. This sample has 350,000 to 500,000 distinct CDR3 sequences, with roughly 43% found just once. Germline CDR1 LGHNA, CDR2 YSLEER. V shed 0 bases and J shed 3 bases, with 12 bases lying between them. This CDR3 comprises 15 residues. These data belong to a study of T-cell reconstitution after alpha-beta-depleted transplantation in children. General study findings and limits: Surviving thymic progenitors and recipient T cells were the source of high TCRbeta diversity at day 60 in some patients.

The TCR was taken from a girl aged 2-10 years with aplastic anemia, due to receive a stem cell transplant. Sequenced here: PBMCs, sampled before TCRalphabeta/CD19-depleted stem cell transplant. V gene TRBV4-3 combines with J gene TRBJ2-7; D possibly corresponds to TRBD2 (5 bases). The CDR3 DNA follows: TGCGCCAGCAGCCAAGAGAGGGCAGATCTCTACGAGCAGTACTTC. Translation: CASSQERADLYEQYF.